The source of this T cell receptor (beta chain) is a study of T cells after yellow fever vaccination. TCRdb re-analysed the 5' RACE reads in MiXCR, keeping a single row per CDR3 protein. This sample carries more than 300,000 distinct CDR3 sequences, roughly 6.8% of them seen once, and the ten largest clones take 15% to 20%. This clonotype was observed at least ten times. Its antigen remains unknown. Findings and limits, study-wide: Abundant clonotypes from the bulk population could get into FACS-sorted repertoires as contaminants. A minor fraction of clonotypes spanned both CD4 and CD8 compartments.

This CDR3 is built from 13 residues. Per germline, CDR1 MNHEY and CDR2 SVGAGI. Deletions cut 4 bases from V and 6 bases from J, with 12 bases between. The sample in question was PBMCs, obtained more than 40 days after the first yellow fever vaccination. This TCR derives from a young man who received the YFV17D yellow fever vaccine. J is TRBJ1-1 and V is TRBV6-5; no reliable D call. DNA for the CDR3: TGTGCCAGCAGTTTCAAGGACGGAGCTGAAGCTTTCTTT. Its protein product is CASSFKDGAEAFF.